This T cell receptor beta chain comes out of a study of control samples from healthy donors and cancer patients. With 6 bases removed from V and 4 bases from J, the gap between germline ends came to 19 bases. CDR1 and CDR2 (germline): SGHRS, YFSETQ. The CDR3 sequence is 16 residues long. Measured with immunoSEQ multiplex PCR; TCRdb has only the in-frame clones, and not every one. The table has 100,000 or so clones, 79% seen once; the top ten hold roughly a tenth. The receptor was isolated from a woman between 25 and 40 years old in good health. The source material was blood. This rearrangement joins TRBV5-1 to TRBJ2-2; D tentatively reads TRBD1 or TRBD2 (5 bases each). The CDR3 coding sequence is TGCGCCAGCATGCTTGGTAGTGGGGGAAGCACCGGGGAGCTGTTTTTT. It specifies CASMLGSGGSTGELFF.